This TCR beta chain is drawn from a study of Ad26.COV2.S vaccination and SARS-CoV-2 variants (dated by TCRdb to the early 2020s). Some background on the complete study: The specificity and breadth of SARS-CoV-2-reactive T cell receptors after Ad26.COV2.S vaccination were assessed by TCRbeta repertoire sequencing. A total of 32 samples were included in the TCR-sequenced set, comprising around 19 Ad26.COV2.S vaccine recipients, 5 placebo recipients and 8 SARS-CoV-2 convalescent individuals.

Summary of the overall study and its limitations: The authors noted that total T cell responses may have been underestimated by the TCR breadth and depth analyses. Vaccine and placebo recipients had similar non-spike TCR breadth, a finding consistent with the vaccine containing only spike. Ad26.COV2.S recipients had higher spike-specific TCR breadth than placebo recipients (P = 0.0014). After vaccination, spike-specific CD8+ and CD4+ T cell responses were reported to show substantial breadth.

Per the germline V gene, KGHDR is the CDR1 and SFDVKD is the CDR2. The CDR3, cysteine through phenylalanine, is 13 amino acids long. The only DNA kept is the CDR3, 39 bases in frame from the first base. V was cut back by 4 bases and J by 3 bases, leaving a gap of 8 bases between them. Reading the label with the study, this specimen's time point is: individuals recovered from natural SARS-CoV-2 infection. Of note for this clone: This receptor's antigen is unknown. Base qualities are missing; no much larger clone stands one base away.

The immunoSEQ Assay was used to sequence TCRbeta CDR3 regions. After extraction, genomic DNA underwent amplification by bias-controlled multiplex PCR, followed by high-throughput sequencing. The study's own analysis went as follows. To quantify the absolute abundance of every unique TCRbeta CDR3 region, sequences were collapsed and filtered. Usable DNA was measured by amplifying reference genes present in all nucleated cells, and TCRbeta template counts were normalized to that usable DNA to estimate T cell fraction. Repertoire TCRs were annotated as SARS-CoV-2-specific by exact matching of V gene, CDR3 amino acid sequence and J gene to a known reactive TCR set. The reference SARS-CoV-2 TCR set was obtained from MIRA and was filtered for enrichment in COVID-19-positive ImmuneCODE repertoires, whereby public or cross-reactive TCRs were removed. Drawing on the MIRA antigens, annotated TCRs were analysed further at the level of specific ORF or position within ORF. Breadth was defined as the number of annotated unique rearrangements divided by the total number of unique productive rearrangements, and depth was defined as the summed frequency of the annotated unique rearrangements. Group comparisons of TCR breadth used two-sided Wilcoxon rank-sum tests. Drawn from immuneACCESS, this table holds only the in-frame rearrangements with V and J called that TCRdb kept. Clones are partly lost; checked studies trace under half to an unresolved V gene and leave the rest unexplained. The V and J calls and the clone size are those of that table, but D and trimming were determined from the DNA. This sample holds nearly 95,000 clones; approximately 77% were observed only once. 16% of the sample is in the top ten clones.

This chain joins TRBV24-1 to TRBJ1-1, and TRBD1 may be the D gene, going by 5 matching bases. The specimen was peripheral blood, collected after recovery from COVID-19. This TCR was recovered from a human donor who had recovered from COVID-19. The bases read TGTGCCACCAGTGAGCCAGGGTACACTGAAGCTTTCTTT. It codes for CATSEPGYTEAFF.